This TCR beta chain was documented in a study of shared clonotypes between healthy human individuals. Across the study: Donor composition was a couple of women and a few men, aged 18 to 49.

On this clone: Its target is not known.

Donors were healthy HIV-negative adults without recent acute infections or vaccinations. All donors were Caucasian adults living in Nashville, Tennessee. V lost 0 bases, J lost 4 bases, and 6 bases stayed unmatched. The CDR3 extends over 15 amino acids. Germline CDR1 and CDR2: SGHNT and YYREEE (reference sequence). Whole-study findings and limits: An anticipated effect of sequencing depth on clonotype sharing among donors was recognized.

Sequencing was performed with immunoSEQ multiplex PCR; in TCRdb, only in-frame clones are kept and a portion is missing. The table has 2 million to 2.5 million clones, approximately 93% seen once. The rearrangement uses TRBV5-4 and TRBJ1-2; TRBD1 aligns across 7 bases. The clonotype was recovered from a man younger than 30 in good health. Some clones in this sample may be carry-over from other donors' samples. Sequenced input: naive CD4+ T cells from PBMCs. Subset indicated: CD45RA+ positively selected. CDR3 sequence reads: CASSLGQGWGYGYTF. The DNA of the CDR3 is TGTGCCAGCAGCTTGGGACAGGGTTGGGGCTATGGCTACACCTTC.